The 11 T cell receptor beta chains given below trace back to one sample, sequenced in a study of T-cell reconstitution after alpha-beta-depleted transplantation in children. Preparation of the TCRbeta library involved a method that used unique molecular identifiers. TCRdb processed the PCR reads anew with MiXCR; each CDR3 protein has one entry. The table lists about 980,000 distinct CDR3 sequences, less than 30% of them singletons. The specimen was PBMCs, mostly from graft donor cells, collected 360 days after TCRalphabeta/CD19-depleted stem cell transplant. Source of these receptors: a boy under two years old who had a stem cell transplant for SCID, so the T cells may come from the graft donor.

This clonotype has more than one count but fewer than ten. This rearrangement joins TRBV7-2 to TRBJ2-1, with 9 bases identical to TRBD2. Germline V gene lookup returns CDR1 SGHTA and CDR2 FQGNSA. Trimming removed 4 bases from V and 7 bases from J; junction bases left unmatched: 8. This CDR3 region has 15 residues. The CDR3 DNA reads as TGTGCCAGCAGCTCCGGGACTAGCTTCCAAAATGAGCAGTTCTTC. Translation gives CASSSGTSFQNEQFF.

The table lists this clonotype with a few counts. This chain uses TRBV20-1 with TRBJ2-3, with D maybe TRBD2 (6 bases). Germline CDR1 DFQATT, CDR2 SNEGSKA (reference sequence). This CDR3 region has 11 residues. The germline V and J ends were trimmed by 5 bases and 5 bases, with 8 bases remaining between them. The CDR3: CSAEGGDTQYF. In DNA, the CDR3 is TGCAGTGCTGAGGGAGGAGATACGCAGTATTTT.

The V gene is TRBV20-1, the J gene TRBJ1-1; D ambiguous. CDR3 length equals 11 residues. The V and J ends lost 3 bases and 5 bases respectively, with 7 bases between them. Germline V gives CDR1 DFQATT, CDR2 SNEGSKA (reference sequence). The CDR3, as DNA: TGCAGTGCTAGCGGCCGGACTGAAGCTTTCTTT. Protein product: CSASGRTEAFF.

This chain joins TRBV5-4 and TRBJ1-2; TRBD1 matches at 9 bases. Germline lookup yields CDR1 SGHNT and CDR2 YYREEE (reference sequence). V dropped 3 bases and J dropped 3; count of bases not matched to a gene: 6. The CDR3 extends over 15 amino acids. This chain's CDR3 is CASSYRGRQDYGYTF. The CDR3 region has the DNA TGTGCCAGCAGCTACAGGGGGCGCCAAGACTATGGCTACACCTTC.

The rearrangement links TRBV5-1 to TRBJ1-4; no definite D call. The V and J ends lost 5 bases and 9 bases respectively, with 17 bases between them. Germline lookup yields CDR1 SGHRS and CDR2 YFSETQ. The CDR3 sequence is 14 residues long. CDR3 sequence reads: CASRADGKGKKLFF. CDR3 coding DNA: TGCGCCAGCAGGGCGGACGGAAAAGGAAAAAAACTGTTTTTT.

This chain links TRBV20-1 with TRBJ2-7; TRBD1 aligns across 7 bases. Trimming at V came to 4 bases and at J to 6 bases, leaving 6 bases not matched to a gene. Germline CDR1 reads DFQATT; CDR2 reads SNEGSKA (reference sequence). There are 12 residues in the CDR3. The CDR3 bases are TGCAGTGCTATTGACAGGGAAGGCGAGCAGTACTTC. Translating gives CSAIDREGEQYF.

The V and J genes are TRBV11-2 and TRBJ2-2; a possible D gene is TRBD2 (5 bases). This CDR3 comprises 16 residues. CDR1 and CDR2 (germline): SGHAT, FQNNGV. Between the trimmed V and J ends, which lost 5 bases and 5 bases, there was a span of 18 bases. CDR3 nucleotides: TGTGCCAGCAGCAAAGGGAGTAGAGGGCGGACCGGGGAGCTGTTTTTT. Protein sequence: CASSKGSRGRTGELFF.

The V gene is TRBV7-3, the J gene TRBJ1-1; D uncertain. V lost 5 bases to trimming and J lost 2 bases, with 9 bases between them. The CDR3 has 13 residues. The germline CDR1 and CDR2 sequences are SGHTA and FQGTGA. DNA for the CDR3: TGTGCCAGCAGCCGCGAGGTTAACACTGAAGCTTTCTTT. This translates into CASSREVNTEAFF.

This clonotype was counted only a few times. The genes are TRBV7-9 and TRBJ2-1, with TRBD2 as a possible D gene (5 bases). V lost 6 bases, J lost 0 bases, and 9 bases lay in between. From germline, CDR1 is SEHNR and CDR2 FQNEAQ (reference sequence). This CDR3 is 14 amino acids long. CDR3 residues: CASRDSSSYNEQFF. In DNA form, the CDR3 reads TGTGCCAGCAGGGACTCCTCCTCCTACAATGAGCAGTTCTTC. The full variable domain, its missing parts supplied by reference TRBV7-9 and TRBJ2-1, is DTGVSQNPRHKITKRGQNVTFRCDPISEHNRLYWYRQTLGQGPEFLTYFQNEAQLEKSRLLSDRFSAERPKGSFSTLEIQRTEQGDSAMYLCASRDSSSYNEQFFGPGTRLTVL.

CDR3: CSAKKETQYF. The DNA for the CDR3 is TGCAGTGCTAAAAAAGAGACCCAGTACTTC. V is TRBV20-1 and J is TRBJ2-5, with no clear D. The CDR3 is made up of 10 amino acids. Germline CDR1 reads DFQATT; CDR2 reads SNEGSKA (reference sequence). V lost 4 bases and J lost 3, with 3 bases in between.

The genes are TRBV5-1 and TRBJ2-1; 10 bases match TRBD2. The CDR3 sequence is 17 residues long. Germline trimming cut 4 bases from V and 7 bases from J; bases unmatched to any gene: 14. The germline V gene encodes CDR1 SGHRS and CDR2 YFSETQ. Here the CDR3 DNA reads TGCGCCAGCAGCCTGCCGGGGCTAGCGGGGGCCCAAAATGAGCAGTTCTTC. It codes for CASSLPGLAGAQNEQFF. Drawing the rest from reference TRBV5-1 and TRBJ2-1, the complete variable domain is KAGVTQTPRYLIKTRGQQVTLSCSPISGHRSVSWYQQTPGQGLQFLFEYFSETQRNKGNFPGRFSGRQFSNSRSEMNVSTLELGDSALYLCASSLPGLAGAQNEQFFGPGTRLTVL.